A selection of T cell receptor beta chains follows, all from one sample in a study of vaccination and CD4 T cells after COVID-19. TCRdb recomputed calls from the PCR reads with MiXCR, one row per CDR3 protein. The sample yields around 7,700 distinct CDR3 sequences, approximately 70% seen once. The antigens for these receptors are not known. Sequencing was done on a sample of CD4+ T cells from blood, cultured in vitro. The origin of the receptors is a human donor who had recovered from COVID-19. CDR3s include the opening cysteine and the closing phenylalanine or tryptophan. D genes are given only for firm matches. Not every row has a clone size; where given, it reads once, few, many or a size class.

j_gene | abundance | d_gene | v_gene | CDR3nt | CDR3aa
TRBJ1-1 | . | . | TRBV28 | TGTGCCCTAAGCTCCGGGAACAAGAACACTGAAGCTTTCTTT | CALSSGNKNTEAFF
TRBJ2-1 | . | . | TRBV20-1 | TGCAGTGCTAGAGTCGCGGGCCCCTACAATGAGCAGTTCTTC | CSARVAGPYNEQFF
TRBJ2-3 | . | TRBD2 | TRBV27 | TGTGCCAGCAGTTGCTTAGCGGGGGGGCCGACAGATACGCAGTATTTT | CASSCLAGGPTDTQYF
TRBJ2-3 | once | . | TRBV19 | TGTGCCAGTAGCCCTGGGAGCACAGATACGCAGTATTTT | CASSPGSTDTQYF
TRBJ2-1 | . | TRBD1 | TRBV20-1 | TGCAGTGCCTTGACGGACAGGACGCCTCTCTACAATGAGCAGTTCTTC | CSALTDRTPLYNEQFF
TRBJ2-5 | . | . | TRBV7-7 | TGTGCTAGCAGCTTCCCTCTCGGGACCCAGTACTTC | CASSFPLGTQYF
TRBJ1-1 | . | . | TRBV6-4 | TGTGCCAGCAGTGACCAGGGTGGGGAAGCTTTCTTT | CASSDQGGEAFF
TRBJ1-5 | few | . | TRBV21-1 | TGTGCCAGCAGCAAAGAGGCAGGGGTTAGCAATCAGCCCCAGCATTTT | CASSKEAGVSNQPQHF
TRBJ2-7 | . | . | TRBV18 | TGTGCCAGCTCACCCCGGGCTTTTTCCTACGAGCAGTACTTC | CASSPRAFSYEQYF
TRBJ1-2 | . | TRBD1 | TRBV12-3/TRBV12-4 | TGTGCCAGCAGTTTCCGGGACAGGGACCACTATGGCTACACCTTC | CASSFRDRDHYGYTF
TRBJ2-3 | medium-sized | TRBD1 | TRBV7-3 | TGTGCCAGCAGCTCACATCGGGACAGTCGAGATACGCAGTATTTT | CASSSHRDSRDTQYF